Each of the 14 T cell receptor beta chains below was sequenced from the same sample in a study of shared clonotypes between healthy human individuals. Repertoires were generated with immunoSEQ multiplex PCR, while TCRdb's copy carries only in-frame clones and drops some. The sample contains over 2 million clones, under 95% of which appear only once. The specimen sequenced was naive CD4+ T cells from PBMCs. Described subset: CD45RA+ positively selected. Receptor source: a young man in good health. Some clones in this sample may be carry-over from other donors' samples.

The J gene is TRBJ2-1, the V gene TRBV6-1; 10 positions match TRBD2. In germline, CDR1 is MNHNS, CDR2 SASEGT. J gave up 4 bases and V 2 bases, and 2 bases lay outside the gene matches. CDR3 length equals 15 residues. CDR3 residues: CASSESSGSYNEQFF. CDR3 DNA: TGTGCCAGCAGTGAATCTAGCGGGAGTTACAATGAGCAGTTCTTC.

The rearrangement uses TRBV15 and TRBJ2-7; 8 bases map to TRBD2. Germline CDR1 and CDR2: LNHNV and YYDKDF (reference sequence). The CDR3 sequence is 17 residues long. The ends lost 0 bases at V and 2 bases at J; junction bases unmatched: 9. CDR3 DNA: TGTGCCACCAGCAGAGAATGGGTAGCGGGAACCACCTACGAGCAGTACTTC. Encoded protein: CATSREWVAGTTYEQYF.

Details on this clone: Other DNA sequences from this sample encode an identical CDR3 as well. The V gene is TRBV15, the J gene TRBJ2-1; D gene ambiguous. This CDR3 contains 12 residues. The ends were cut back, 1 base at V and 7 bases at J, with 5 bases in the middle. The germline gives CDR1 LNHNV, CDR2 YYDKDF (reference sequence). CDR3 region: CATSRGVNEQFF. The CDR3 bases are TGTGCCACCAGCAGAGGTGTAAATGAGCAGTTCTTC.

This chain connects TRBV9 to TRBJ2-7, with D hard to call. Deletions cut 0 bases from V and 2 bases from J, with 12 bases between. In germline, CDR1 is SGDLS, CDR2 YYNGEE. The CDR3 has 15 residues. This chain's CDR3 is CASSVAGDTTYEQYF. CDR3 sequence (DNA): TGTGCCAGCAGCGTAGCGGGCGACACCACCTACGAGCAGTACTTC.

Here the CDR3 reads CASSPENRYTIYF. As DNA, the CDR3 is TGCGCCAGCAGCCCGGAGAACAGGTACACCATATATTTT. The chain combines TRBV5-1 with TRBJ1-3; D is possibly TRBD1 (5 bases). Deletions cut 4 bases from V and 8 bases from J, with 13 bases between. In germline, CDR1 is SGHRS, CDR2 YFSETQ. The CDR3 runs to 13 residues.

This sequence joins TRBV18 and TRBJ2-1; D is undetermined. This CDR3 has 11 residues. V was shortened by 6 bases and J by 7 bases, with 7 bases between the two germline ends. Germline assignment: CDR1 KGHSH and CDR2 LQKENI. This CDR3 is CASSPQNEQFF. The CDR3 DNA reads TGTGCCAGCTCCCCTCAAAATGAGCAGTTCTTC.

The V and J genes are TRBV28 and TRBJ1-2, with a possible D match to TRBD1 (6 bases). CDR3 length equals 12 residues. Germline CDR1 and CDR2: MDHEN and SYDVKM. Deletions cut 11 bases from V and 7 bases from J, with 17 bases between. In DNA form, the CDR3 reads TGTGCCGGACAGTGGGGAGGCGGTGGCTACACCTTC. This sequence encodes CAGQWGGGGYTF.

The chain combines TRBV5-6 with TRBJ2-2, with a weak D call TRBD1 (5 bases). The V gene's germline CDR1 is SGHDT and CDR2 YYEEEE. The CDR3 is 14 amino acids. Trimming took off 4 bases at V and 1 base at J, with 8 bases between the two ends. DNA for the CDR3: TGTGCCAGCAGCCACGACAGGAACACCGGGGAGCTGTTTTTT. Its translation is CASSHDRNTGELFF.

This clone was observed once. In the same sample, other DNA sequences code for this CDR3. This rearrangement joins TRBV18 to TRBJ1-5, with 8 positions matching TRBD1. Germline V gene lookup returns CDR1 KGHSH and CDR2 LQKENI. The junction had 2 bases not matched to a gene; V was cut back by 3 bases and J by 1 base. This CDR3 has 15 residues. CDR3 sequence reads: CASSPGQGSNQPQHF. DNA of the CDR3: TGTGCCAGCTCACCCGGACAGGGAAGCAATCAGCCCCAGCATTTT.

This clone was recorded once. Other nucleotide sequences in the sample specify the same CDR3. The V and J genes are TRBV15 and TRBJ2-7, with unresolved D. Looked up from germline, CDR1 is LNHNV and CDR2 is YYDKDF (reference sequence). The CDR3 spans 14 residues. Trimming removed 0 bases from V and 0 bases from J, with 6 bases in between. The CDR3 spells CATSREGFSYEQYF. CDR3 bases: TGTGCCACCAGCAGAGAGGGGTTCTCCTACGAGCAGTACTTC. Combining the CDR3 with reference TRBV15 and TRBJ2-7 gives the whole variable domain DAMVIQNPRYQVTQFGKPVTLSCSQTLNHNVMYWYQQKSSQAPKLLFHYYDKDFNNEADTPDNFQSRRPNTSFCFLDIRSPGLGDTAMYLCATSREGFSYEQYFGPGTRLTVT.

The CDR3 here is CASSLYRSNTGELFF. Written as DNA, the CDR3 is TGCGCCAGCAGCTTATACAGATCGAACACCGGGGAGCTGTTTTTT. J is TRBJ2-2 and V is TRBV5-1, with no clear D. Looked up from germline, CDR1 is SGHRS and CDR2 is YFSETQ. With 2 bases removed from V and 0 bases from J, the gap between germline ends came to 8 bases. CDR3 length equals 15 residues.

J is TRBJ1-1 and V is TRBV28; unclear D gene. Trimming pared 5 bases from V and 5 bases from J, leaving 18 bases between. Per germline, CDR1 MDHEN and CDR2 SYDVKM. The CDR3 contains 15 residues. CDR3 DNA: TGTGCCAGCAGTCCTCGGATCTTCTCTGGGACTGAAGCTTTCTTT. This gives the protein CASSPRIFSGTEAFF. The full variable domain, with the rest looked up from reference TRBV28 and TRBJ1-1, is DVKVTQSSRYLVKRTGEKVFLECVQDMDHENMFWYRQDPGLGLRLIYFSYDVKMKEKGDIPEGYSVSREKKERFSLILESASTNQTSMYLCASSPRIFSGTEAFFGQGTRLTVV.

The V call is TRBV11-2, the J call TRBJ2-5; D is uncertain. Trimming removed 5 bases at V and 5 bases at J, with 15 bases between. This CDR3 has 14 residues. Germline V gives CDR1 SGHAT, CDR2 FQNNGV. The CDR3 region is CASSEGSSPETQYF. The CDR3 DNA reads as TGTGCCAGCAGCGAAGGAAGTAGTCCGGAGACCCAGTACTTC.

CDR3: CASSPSSRALSYEQYF. Written as DNA, the CDR3 is TGTGCCAGCAGCCCCTCGTCCCGGGCTCTAAGCTACGAGCAGTACTTC. The genes are TRBV9 and TRBJ2-7; D gene uncertain. CDR1 SGDLS and CDR2 YYNGEE come from the germline V gene. Trimming removed 4 bases at V and 3 bases at J, with 20 bases between. This CDR3 is built from 16 residues. The variable domain in full, completed from reference TRBV9 and TRBJ2-7, reads DSGVTQTPKHLITATGQRVTLRCSPRSGDLSVYWYQQSLDQGLQFLIQYYNGEERAKGNILERFSAQQFPDLHSELNLSSLELGDSALYFCASSPSSRALSYEQYFGPGTRLTVT.